These T cell receptor beta chains were read from a single sample in a study of PD-L1 blockade in urothelial cancer. Assay used: immunoSEQ multiplex PCR; TCRdb lists only in-frame clones, some missing. The table records approximately 40,000 clones, approximately 86% of them present only once. This material consisted of PBMCs, taken around atezolizumab (anti-PD-L1) treatment. Receptor source: a man aged 55 to 69 with urothelial cancer. The CDR3 runs from the conserved cysteine through the conserved F or W. The D gene is left open where the match is weak. The size of a clone is reported for some rows only, either as once, few or many, or as a class for expanded clones.

>TRBD2|TRBJ2-1|NA|15|TRBV11-2
CASSHGLAGRGEQFF
TGTGCCAGCAGTCACGGACTAGCGGGACGGGGTGAGCAGTTCTTC
>NA|TRBJ1-6|NA|18|TRBV11-2
CASSLDFPGGMGNSPLHF
TGTGCCAGCAGCTTAGATTTCCCCGGGGGAATGGGTAATTCACCCCTCCACTTT
>TRBD2|TRBJ2-7|NA|13|TRBV5-6
CASSSAGSYEQYF
TGTGCCAGCAGCTCAGCGGGATCCTACGAGCAGTACTTC
>TRBD1|TRBJ2-1|NA|17|TRBV27
CASSLPMDRGRLNEQFF
TGTGCCAGCAGTTTACCGATGGACAGGGGGCGCTTGAATGAGCAGTTCTTC
>TRBD1|TRBJ2-1|NA|15|TRBV19
CASSPTGAGYNEQFF
TGTGCCAGTAGTCCAACAGGGGCGGGCTACAATGAGCAGTTCTTC
>NA|TRBJ2-5|few|17|TRBV29-1
CSVEGWQGIIRPETQYF
TGCAGCGTTGAAGGATGGCAGGGTATAATTCGCCCGGAGACCCAGTACTTC
>TRBD1|TRBJ2-2|NA|14|TRBV6-1
CASKGTGNTGELFF
TGTGCCAGCAAGGGGACAGGGAACACCGGGGAGCTGTTTTTT
>TRBD1|TRBJ2-3|NA|15|TRBV6-5
CASRSRQGRTDTQYF
TGTGCCAGCAGATCCCGACAGGGGCGCACAGATACGCAGTATTTT
>NA|TRBJ1-5|NA|15|TRBV4-1
CASSQVSRGNQPQHF
TGCGCCAGCAGCCAAGTTTCCAGGGGCAATCAGCCCCAGCATTTT
>TRBD1|TRBJ1-1|NA|16|TRBV28
CASSPGQGRVNTEAFF
TGTGCCAGTTCTCCGGGACAGGGAAGGGTGAACACTGAAGCTTTCTTT
>TRBD1|TRBJ1-3|NA|16|TRBV15
CATSGTGGGSGNTIYF
TGTGCCACCAGCGGGACAGGGGGAGGCTCTGGAAACACCATATATTTT
>NA|TRBJ1-6|NA|14|TRBV23-1
CASRRTPDNSPLHF
TGCGCCAGCAGGAGGACACCGGATAATTCACCCCTCCACTTT
>TRBD2|TRBJ2-2|once|17|TRBV5-1
CASSLGTSGGAPGELFF
TGCGCCAGCAGCCTCGGGACTAGCGGGGGTGCGCCCGGGGAGCTGTTTTTT
>TRBD1|TRBJ2-3|NA|16|TRBV18
CASSPMTGSLSDTQYF
TGTGCCAGCTCACCAATGACAGGGTCTTTATCAGATACGCAGTATTTT
>TRBD1|TRBJ1-2|once|13|TRBV28
CASSSGQGRGNTF
TGTGCCAGCAGTTCTGGACAGGGGAGGGGAAACACCTTC
>NA|TRBJ2-3|NA|14|TRBV11-3
CASSLRQGTDTQYF
TGTGCCAGCAGCTTGCGGCAGGGGACAGATACGCAGTATTTT
>NA|TRBJ1-2|NA|15|TRBV6-6
CASSYSPTGVDGYTF
TGTGCCAGCAGTTACTCACCGACAGGTGTGGATGGCTACACCTTC
>NA|TRBJ1-2|NA|17|TRBV6-1
CASSEAGVIGRFYGYTF
TGTGCCAGCAGTGAAGCGGGGGTCATCGGGAGGTTCTATGGCTACACCTTC
>NA|TRBJ1-1|NA|16|TRBV19
CASSTLRQVANTEAFF
TGTGCCAGTAGTACCCTTCGACAGGTCGCGAACACTGAAGCTTTCTTT
>TRBD2|TRBJ2-1|NA|15|TRBV5-1
CASSLGATSFTEQFF
TGCGCCAGCAGCTTGGGGGCGACTAGCTTTACTGAGCAGTTCTTC
>NA|TRBJ2-7|NA|14|TRBV5-1
CASSLGSSWYEQYF
TGCGCCAGCAGCTTGGGTTCTAGCTGGTACGAGCAGTACTTC
>NA|TRBJ1-1|NA|14|TRBV16
CASSQTFRGTEAFF
TGTGCCAGCAGCCAAACCTTCAGGGGTACTGAAGCTTTCTTT
>NA|TRBJ2-7|NA|17|TRBV5-1
CASSPSGGTSNLYEQYF
TGCGCCAGCAGCCCCAGTGGGGGGACCTCGAACCTCTACGAGCAGTACTTC
>TRBD2|TRBJ2-2|NA|18|TRBV10-3
CAISELPPTSGSSGELFF
TGTGCCATCAGTGAGCTCCCCCCTACTAGCGGGAGTTCCGGGGAGCTGTTTTTT
>NA|TRBJ2-7|NA|14|TRBV18
CASSTKTGTYEQYF
TGTGCCAGCTCAACAAAGACAGGTACCTACGAGCAGTACTTC
>NA|TRBJ1-5|NA|14|TRBV5-1
CASSGGGMGQPQHF
TGCGCCAGCAGCGGGGGGGGGATGGGACAGCCCCAGCATTTT
>TRBD2|TRBJ2-1|NA|17|TRBV4-1
CASSQDNTGGVYNEQFF
TGCGCCAGCAGCCAAGATAATACGGGAGGGGTCTACAATGAGCAGTTCTTC
>TRBD1|TRBJ1-3|NA|16|TRBV5-8
CASSLSQGAPGNTIYF
TGTGCCAGCAGTCTTTCACAGGGGGCTCCTGGAAACACCATATATTTT
>NA|TRBJ2-3|NA|13|TRBV5-1
CASSSGGADTQYF
TGCGCCAGCAGCTCGGGCGGGGCAGATACGCAGTATTTT
>NA|TRBJ2-7|NA|14|TRBV4-3
CASSQEVLVGEQYF
TGCGCCAGCAGCCAAGAGGTCCTAGTGGGCGAGCAGTACTTC
>TRBD1|TRBJ2-2|few|14|TRBV27
CASRGQGNTGELFF
TGTGCCAGCAGGGGACAGGGAAACACCGGGGAGCTGTTTTTT
>TRBD1|TRBJ2-5|NA|15|TRBV5-1
CASSSGQGGQETQYF
TGCGCCAGCAGCTCCGGACAGGGGGGTCAAGAGACCCAGTACTTC
>NA|TRBJ2-7|NA|12|TRBV6-6
CASSERAYEQYF
TGTGCCAGCAGCGAACGGGCCTACGAGCAGTACTTC